The next 12 T cell receptor beta chains were all read from a single sample in a study of brain T cells in children with intractable seizures. Libraries were prepared by immunoSEQ multiplex PCR; TCRdb keeps only in-frame clonotypes and omits some of them. The table records approximately 60,000 clones, approximately 95% of them present only once. The sequencing here drew on peripheral blood, taken at surgery. The receptors stem from a boy younger than two with focal cortical dysplasia and intractable seizures.

The chain recombines TRBV15 with TRBJ2-2; TRBD1 aligns across 9 bases. J was trimmed by 7 bases and V by 5 bases; bases with no gene match: 8. Per germline, CDR1 LNHNV and CDR2 YYDKDF (reference sequence). This CDR3 has 15 amino acids. CDR3 region: CATSGQGRIGGELFF. In nucleotides, the CDR3 is TGTGCCACCAGCGGACAGGGGAGGATCGGCGGGGAGCTGTTTTTT.

This clone was counted only a few times. The V and J genes are TRBV27 and TRBJ2-7, with D possibly being TRBD1 (5 bases). Germline-derived CDR1 and CDR2 are MNHEY and SMNVEV (reference sequence). V gave up 11 bases and J gave up 0 bases, with 23 bases separating them. The CDR3 runs 16 residues. The CDR3 region has the DNA TGTGCCGGTCCACAACTTGGACACCCGAGCTCCTACGAGCAGTACTTC. Its translation is CAGPQLGHPSSYEQYF.

This rearrangement joins TRBV9 to TRBJ2-7, with D maybe TRBD2 (7 bases). The germline gives CDR1 SGDLS, CDR2 YYNGEE. V lost 0 bases and J lost 4, with 17 bases in between. This CDR3 is built from 16 residues. Here the CDR3 DNA reads TGTGCCAGCAGCGTAGCAGGAGGGGGGGGTCCTTACGAGCAGTACTTC. As protein: CASSVAGGGGPYEQYF.

This clone was observed a few times. This chain's CDR3 is CASSKQTRTAQETQYF. The CDR3 nucleotides read TGTGCCAGCAGTAAGCAAACCCGGACGGCTCAAGAGACCCAGTACTTC. V gene TRBV6-2 or TRBV6-3 combines with J gene TRBJ2-5; D not resolved. CDR1 MNHEY and CDR2 SVGEGT come from the germline V gene. The CDR3 runs 16 residues. Trimming left V 5 bases short and J 2 bases short, with 18 bases between.

This chain connects TRBV20-1 to TRBJ2-7; D is perhaps TRBD1 (5 bases). Germline V gene sequence: CDR1 DFQATT, CDR2 SNEGSKA (reference sequence). The CDR3 loop spans 12 amino acids. Deletions cut 3 bases from V and 7 bases from J, with 13 bases between. The CDR3 DNA follows: TGCAGTGCTAGTTCCACAGGTGGGGAGCAGTACTTC. It specifies CSASSTGGEQYF.

This rearrangement joins TRBV14 to TRBJ1-6; unclear D gene. The V gene's germline CDR1 is SGHDN and CDR2 FVKESK. V was pared by 0 bases and J by 3 bases, with 9 bases between. The length of the CDR3 is 16 residues. The CDR3 spells CASSQDLVYYNSPLHF. Written as DNA, the CDR3 is TGTGCCAGCAGCCAAGATTTGGTATACTATAATTCACCCCTCCACTTT.

The genes are TRBV4-1 and TRBJ1-5; D is unresolved. The CDR3 loop spans 13 amino acids. Germline assignment: CDR1 MGHRA and CDR2 YSYEKL. V was cut by 4 bases and J by 4 bases, with 8 bases left in between. The CDR3 nucleotides are TGCGCCAGCAGCCTCCTCCAGAATCAGCCCCAGCATTTT. It specifies CASSLLQNQPQHF.

The CDR3 sequence is CASSEGRVIEKLFF. The CDR3 DNA sequence: TGTGCCAGCAGTGAAGGCAGGGTTATTGAAAAACTGTTTTTT. The chain is built from TRBV6-1 and TRBJ1-4; tentative D call: TRBD1 (5 bases). Trimming took off 1 base at V and 7 bases at J, with 10 bases between the two ends. Germline V gene lookup returns CDR1 MNHNS and CDR2 SASEGT. The CDR3 is made up of 14 amino acids.

The chain recombines TRBV7-6 with TRBJ1-6; 7 nucleotides line up with TRBD1. V trimming: 1 base; J trimming: 7 bases; junction bases outside the gene matches: 7. Germline V gene sequence: CDR1 SGHVS, CDR2 FNYEAQ. This CDR3 is 16 amino acids long. The CDR3 sequence is CASSLGDRAANSPLHF. CDR3 nucleotides: TGTGCCAGCAGCTTAGGCGACAGGGCTGCGAATTCACCCCTCCACTTT. The variable domain in full, with the rest retrieved from reference TRBV7-6 and TRBJ1-6, is GAGVSQSPRYKVTKRGQDVALRCDPISGHVSLYWYRQALGQGPEFLTYFNYEAQQDKSGLPNDRFSAERPEGSISTLTIQRTEQRDSAMYRCASSLGDRAANSPLHFGNGTRLTVT.

The V gene is TRBV2, the J gene TRBJ1-4; D is ambiguous. Trimming took 6 bases from V and 6 from J, leaving 11 bases between them. This CDR3 region has 13 residues. Germline lookup yields CDR1 SNHLY and CDR2 FYNNEI. DNA of the CDR3: TGTGCCAGCAGGCCCCAGGCAGATGAAAAACTGTTTTTT. It yields the protein CASRPQADEKLFF.

The chain employs TRBV6-4 and TRBJ1-5; D gene ambiguous. This CDR3 comprises 16 residues. Germline CDR1 is MRHNA and CDR2 is SNTAGT. V lost 6 bases and J lost 0, with 15 bases in between. The CDR3 loop reads CASSPSGQYSNQPQHF. The CDR3 nucleotides are TGTGCCAGCAGCCCCAGCGGGCAGTATAGCAATCAGCCCCAGCATTTT.

Written as DNA, the CDR3 is TGTGCCAGTAGTATAGACGGGACAGGGTATCAGCCCCAGCATTTT. Amino acids: CASSIDGTGYQPQHF. The chain has TRBV19 and TRBJ1-5, with 9 bases aligning to TRBD1. The CDR3 has 15 residues. In germline, CDR1 is LNHDA, CDR2 SQIVND (reference sequence). With V trimmed by 0 bases and J by 5 bases, 2 bases remained unmatched. Using reference TRBV19 and TRBJ1-5 for the parts outside the CDR3, the full variable domain is DGGITQSPKYLFRKEGQNVTLSCEQNLNHDAMYWYRQDPGQGLRLIYYSQIVNDFQKGDIAEGYSVSREKKESFPLTVTSAQKNPTAFYLCASSIDGTGYQPQHFGDGTRLSIL.